This TCR beta chain is drawn from a study of cytomegalovirus exposure and HLA in healthy donors. PCR involved 60 Vbeta and 13 Jbeta primers. Measured with immunoSEQ multiplex PCR; TCRdb has only the in-frame clones, and not every one. The ten most abundant clones cover 3.5% of a sample with some 34,000 clones. From germline, CDR1 is SQVTM and CDR2 ANQGSEA. This CDR3 region has 15 residues. Germline trimming cut 6 bases from V and 4 bases from J; bases unmatched to any gene: 10. The sample was PBMCs. The sequence came from a man aged 40-55 years in good health and CMV-seronegative. The chain is built from TRBV29-1 and TRBJ1-5, with TRBD1 matching 9 bases. CDR3 bases: TGCAGCGTGGGTGGGACCGGGACAGGGAATCAGCCCCAGCATTTT. Translation gives CSVGGTGTGNQPQHF.